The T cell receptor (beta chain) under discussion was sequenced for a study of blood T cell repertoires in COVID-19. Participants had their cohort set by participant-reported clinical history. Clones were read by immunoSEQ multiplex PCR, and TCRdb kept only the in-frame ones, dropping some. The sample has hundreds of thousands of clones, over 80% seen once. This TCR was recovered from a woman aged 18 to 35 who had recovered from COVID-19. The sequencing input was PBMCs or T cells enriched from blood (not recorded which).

The CDR3 loop is CASSPKTRNEQFF. CDR3 coding DNA: TGTGCCAGCAGCCCCAAGACTAGGAATGAGCAGTTCTTC. The V call is TRBV11-1, the J call TRBJ2-1, with D possibly being TRBD2 (6 bases). The germline V gene has CDR1 SGHAT and CDR2 FQDESV (reference sequence). The V gene lost 5 bases and the J gene lost 7 bases, with 12 bases spanning the gap. The CDR3 contains 13 residues.